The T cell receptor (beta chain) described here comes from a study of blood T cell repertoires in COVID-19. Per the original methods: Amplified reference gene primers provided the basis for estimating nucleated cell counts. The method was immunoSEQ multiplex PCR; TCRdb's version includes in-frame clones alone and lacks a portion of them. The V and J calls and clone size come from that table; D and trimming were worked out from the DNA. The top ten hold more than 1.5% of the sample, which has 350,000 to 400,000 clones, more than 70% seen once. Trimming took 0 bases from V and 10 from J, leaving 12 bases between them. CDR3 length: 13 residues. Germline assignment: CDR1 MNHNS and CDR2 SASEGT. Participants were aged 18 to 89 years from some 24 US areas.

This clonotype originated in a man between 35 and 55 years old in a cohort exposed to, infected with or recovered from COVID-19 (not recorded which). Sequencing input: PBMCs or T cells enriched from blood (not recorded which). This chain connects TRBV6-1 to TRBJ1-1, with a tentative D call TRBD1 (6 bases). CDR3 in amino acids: CASSEAPGHSAFF. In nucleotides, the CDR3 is TGTGCCAGCAGTGAAGCTCCGGGACACTCAGCTTTCTTT.